This record looks at one T cell receptor beta chain sequence and its context. The data derive from a study of blood T cell repertoires in COVID-19. In the study overall: Sample material is recorded as cDNA or gDNA derived from T cells, B-cell-depleted T cells, or PBMCs.

Original analysis: The authors estimated nucleated cell counts from reference gene primer amplification. Sequencing was performed with immunoSEQ multiplex PCR; in TCRdb, only in-frame clones are kept and a portion is missing. The DNA gave D and trimming, while V, J and clone size come from that table. Among roughly 150,000 clones listed, around 82% were seen once. Looked up from germline, CDR1 is SGHAT and CDR2 is FQNNGV. V was pared by 5 bases and J by 3 bases, with 9 bases of the junction left unmatched. This CDR3 has 15 residues. The J gene is TRBJ1-1, the V gene TRBV11-2; 7 bases map to TRBD1. The TCR originated in a human donor in a cohort sampled during active COVID-19. The sample comprised peripheral blood. This CDR3 reads CASSLQGGKDTEAFF. The CDR3, as DNA: TGTGCCAGCAGCCTGCAGGGGGGCAAGGACACTGAAGCTTTCTTT.